This TCR beta chain was sequenced for a study of glioma-infiltrating T cells after dendritic cell vaccination. Repertoires were generated with immunoSEQ multiplex PCR, while TCRdb's copy carries only in-frame clones and drops some. The sample holds under 100,000 clones; over 60% are singletons and the top ten take less than 7%. The germline V gene encodes CDR1 MNHEY and CDR2 SMNVEV (reference sequence). This CDR3 is built from 17 residues. V lost 4 bases and J lost 6; bases outside the gene matches: 17. This TCR was sampled from a human donor with glioblastoma. The chain employs TRBV27 and TRBJ1-1; TRBD1 aligns across 7 bases. The sequenced sample was blood, obtained before dendritic cell vaccination. CDR3 region: CASSSNPATGLSPEAFF. In nucleotides, the CDR3 is TGTGCCAGCAGTTCCAACCCTGCGACAGGGTTGTCTCCTGAAGCTTTCTTT.